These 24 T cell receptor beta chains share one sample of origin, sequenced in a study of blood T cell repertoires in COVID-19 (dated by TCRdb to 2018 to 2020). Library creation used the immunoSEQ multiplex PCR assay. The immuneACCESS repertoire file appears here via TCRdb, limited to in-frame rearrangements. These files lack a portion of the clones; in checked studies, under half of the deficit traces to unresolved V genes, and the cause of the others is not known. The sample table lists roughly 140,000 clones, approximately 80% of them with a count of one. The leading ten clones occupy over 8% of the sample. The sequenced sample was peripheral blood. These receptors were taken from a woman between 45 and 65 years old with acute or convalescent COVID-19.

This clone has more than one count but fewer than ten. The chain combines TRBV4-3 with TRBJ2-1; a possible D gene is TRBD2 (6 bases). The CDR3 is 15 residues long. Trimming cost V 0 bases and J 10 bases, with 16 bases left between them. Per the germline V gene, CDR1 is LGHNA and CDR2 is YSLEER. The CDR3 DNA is TGCGCCAGCAGCCAAGAGAGGGACTCCCTGGGGGAGCAGTTCTTC. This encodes CASSQERDSLGEQFF.

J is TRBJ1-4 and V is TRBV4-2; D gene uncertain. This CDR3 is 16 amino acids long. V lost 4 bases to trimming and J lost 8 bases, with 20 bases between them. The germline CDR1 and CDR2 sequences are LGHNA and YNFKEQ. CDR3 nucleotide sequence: TGTGCCAGCAGCCCTCACCCAGGATCCTCAGTGGAAAAACTGTTTTTT. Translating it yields CASSPHPGSSVEKLFF.

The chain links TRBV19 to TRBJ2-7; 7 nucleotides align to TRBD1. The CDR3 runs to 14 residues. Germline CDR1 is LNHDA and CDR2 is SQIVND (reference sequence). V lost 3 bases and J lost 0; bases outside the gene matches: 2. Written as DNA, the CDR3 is TGTGCCAGTAGTATCACAGGGGTCTCCTACGAGCAGTACTTC. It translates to CASSITGVSYEQYF.

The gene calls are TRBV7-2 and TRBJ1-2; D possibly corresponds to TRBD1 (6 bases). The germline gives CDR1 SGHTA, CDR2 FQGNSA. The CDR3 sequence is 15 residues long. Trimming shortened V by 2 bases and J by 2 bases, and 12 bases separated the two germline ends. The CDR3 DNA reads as TGTGCCAGCAGCTTATTCGCAGGGGAGAACTATGGCTACACCTTC. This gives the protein CASSLFAGENYGYTF.

CDR3 DNA: TGTGCCAGCAGCTTACGGACTAGCGGGAGCGATGAGCAGTTCTTC. Translating it yields CASSLRTSGSDEQFF. The rearrangement uses TRBV11-3 and TRBJ2-1; 13 positions match TRBD2. The CDR3 consists of 15 residues. Trimming cost V 2 bases and J 8 bases; bases outside gene matches: 3. Germline lookup yields CDR1 SGHNT and CDR2 YENEEA. Combining the CDR3 with reference TRBV11-3 and TRBJ2-1 gives the whole variable domain EAGVVQSPRYKIIEKKQPVAFWCNPISGHNTLYWYLQNLGQGPELLIRYENEEAVDDSQLPKDRFSAERLKGVDSTLKIQPAELGDSAVYLCASSLRTSGSDEQFFGPGTRLTVL.

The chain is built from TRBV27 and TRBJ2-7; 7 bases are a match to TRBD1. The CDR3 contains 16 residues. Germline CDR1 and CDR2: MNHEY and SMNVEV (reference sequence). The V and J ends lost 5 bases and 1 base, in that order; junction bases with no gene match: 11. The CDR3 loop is CASSPKSQGISYEQYF. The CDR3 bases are TGTGCCAGCAGTCCCAAGTCACAGGGGATATCCTACGAGCAGTACTTC.

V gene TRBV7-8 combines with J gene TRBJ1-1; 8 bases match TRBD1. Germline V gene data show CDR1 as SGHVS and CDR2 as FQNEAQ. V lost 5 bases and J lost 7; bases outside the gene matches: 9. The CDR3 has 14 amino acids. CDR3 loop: CASSQNRGKVEAFF. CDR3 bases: TGTGCCAGCAGCCAAAACAGGGGGAAGGTTGAAGCTTTCTTT. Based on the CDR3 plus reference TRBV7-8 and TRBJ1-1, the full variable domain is GAGVSQSPRYKVAKRGQDVALRCDPISGHVSLFWYQQALGQGPEFLTYFQNEAQLDKSGLPSDRFFAERPEGSVSTLKIQRTQQEDSAVYLCASSQNRGKVEAFFGQGTRLTVV.

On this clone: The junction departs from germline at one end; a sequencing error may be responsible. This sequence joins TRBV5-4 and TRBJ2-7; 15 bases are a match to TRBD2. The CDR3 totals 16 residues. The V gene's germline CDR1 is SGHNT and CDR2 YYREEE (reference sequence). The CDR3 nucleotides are TGTGCCAGCAGCTTGGGAGGGACTAGCGGGAGGCAGAAAGAAGCTTTC. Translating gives CASSLGGTSGRQKEAF.

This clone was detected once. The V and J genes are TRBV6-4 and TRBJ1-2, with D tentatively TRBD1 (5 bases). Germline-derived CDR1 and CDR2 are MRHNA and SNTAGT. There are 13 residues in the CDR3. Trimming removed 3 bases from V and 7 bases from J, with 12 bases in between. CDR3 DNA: TGTGCCAGCAGTGAGGCCCAGGGCACTGGCTACACCTTC. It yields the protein CASSEAQGTGYTF.

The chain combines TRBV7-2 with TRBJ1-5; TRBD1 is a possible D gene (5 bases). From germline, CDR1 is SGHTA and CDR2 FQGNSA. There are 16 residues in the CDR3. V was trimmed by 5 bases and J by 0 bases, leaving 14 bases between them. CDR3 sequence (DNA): TGTGCCAGCAGCCCAAGGGGCGGGATTAGCAATCAGCCCCAGCATTTT. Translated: CASSPRGGISNQPQHF.

The CDR3 loop is CASSLARRGQSGELFF. CDR3 DNA: TGTGCCAGCAGCTTAGCTCGCAGGGGGCAATCCGGGGAGCTGTTTTTT. This chain joins TRBV7-2 and TRBJ2-2, with 8 bases fitting TRBD1. The length of the CDR3 is 16 residues. CDR1 and CDR2 from the germline V gene are SGHTA and FQGNSA. V dropped 0 bases and J dropped 6; count of bases not matched to a gene: 6.

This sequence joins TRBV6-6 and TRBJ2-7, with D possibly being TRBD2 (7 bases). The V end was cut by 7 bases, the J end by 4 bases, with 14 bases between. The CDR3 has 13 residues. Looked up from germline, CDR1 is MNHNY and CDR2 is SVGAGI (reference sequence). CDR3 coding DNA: TGTGCCAGCACGCGCGGGGGACAATACGAGCAGTACTTC. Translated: CASTRGGQYEQYF.

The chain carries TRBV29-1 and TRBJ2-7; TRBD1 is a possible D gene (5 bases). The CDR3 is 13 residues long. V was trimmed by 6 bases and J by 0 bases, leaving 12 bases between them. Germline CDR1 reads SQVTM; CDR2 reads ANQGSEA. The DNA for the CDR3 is TGCAGCGTCAGGACAAGGAACTCCTACGAGCAGTACTTC. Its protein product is CSVRTRNSYEQYF.

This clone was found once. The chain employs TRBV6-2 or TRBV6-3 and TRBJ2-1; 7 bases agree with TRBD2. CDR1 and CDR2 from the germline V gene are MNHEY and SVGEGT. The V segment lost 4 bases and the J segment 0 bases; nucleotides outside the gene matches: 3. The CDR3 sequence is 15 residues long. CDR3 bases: TGTGCCAGCAGTTTAGCGGGCCCCTCCTACAATGAGCAGTTCTTC. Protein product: CASSLAGPSYNEQFF.

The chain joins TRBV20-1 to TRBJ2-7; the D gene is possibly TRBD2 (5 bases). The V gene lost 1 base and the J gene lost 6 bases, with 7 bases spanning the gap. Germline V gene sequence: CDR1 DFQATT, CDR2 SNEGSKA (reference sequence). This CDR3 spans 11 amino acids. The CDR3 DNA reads TGCAGTGCTAGAGGCGGGTCCGAGCAGTACTTC. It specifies CSARGGSEQYF.

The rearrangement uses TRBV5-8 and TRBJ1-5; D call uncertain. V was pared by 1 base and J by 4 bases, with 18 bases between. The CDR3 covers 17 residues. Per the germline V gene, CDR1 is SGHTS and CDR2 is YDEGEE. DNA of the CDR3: TGTGCCAGCAGCTTGTATGCGGCCCACACCCAAAATCAGCCCCAGCATTTT. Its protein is CASSLYAAHTQNQPQHF.

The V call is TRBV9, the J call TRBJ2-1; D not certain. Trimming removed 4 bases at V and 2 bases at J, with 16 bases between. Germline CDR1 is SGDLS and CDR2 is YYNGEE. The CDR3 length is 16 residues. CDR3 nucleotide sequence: TGTGCCAGCAGCCCCCCCGGGTTCCAACCCTACAATGAGCAGTTCTTC. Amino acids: CASSPPGFQPYNEQFF.

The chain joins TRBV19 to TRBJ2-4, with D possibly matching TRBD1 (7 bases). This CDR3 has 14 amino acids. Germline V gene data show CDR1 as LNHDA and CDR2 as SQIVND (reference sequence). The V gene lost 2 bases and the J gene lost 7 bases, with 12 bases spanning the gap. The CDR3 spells CASSITGAGNIQYF. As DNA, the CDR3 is TGTGCCAGTAGTATAACAGGGGCGGGGAACATTCAGTACTTC.

The CDR3 sequence: CASSFTGGRNIQYF. The CDR3 coding sequence is TGTGCCAGTAGCTTTACAGGGGGGAGAAACATTCAGTACTTC. This chain joins TRBV19 and TRBJ2-4, with 8 positions matching TRBD1. CDR3 length: 14 residues. CDR1 and CDR2 from the germline V gene are LNHDA and SQIVND (reference sequence). Losses at the gene ends were 6 bases for V and 6 bases for J; bases not matched to a gene: 7.

In DNA, the CDR3 is TGTGCCAGCAGCTTGGTCCGGGTTGGCTATGGCTACACCTTC. This encodes CASSLVRVGYGYTF. The gene calls are TRBV5-4 and TRBJ1-2; D gene uncertain. Germline CDR1 is SGHNT and CDR2 is YYREEE (reference sequence). The V gene lost 0 bases and the J gene lost 4 bases, with 10 bases spanning the gap. This CDR3 region has 14 residues.

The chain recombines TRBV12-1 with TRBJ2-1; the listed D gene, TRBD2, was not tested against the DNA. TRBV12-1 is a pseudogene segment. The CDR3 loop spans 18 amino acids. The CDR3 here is CASSFGTEAGRLYNEQFF. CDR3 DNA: TGTGCCAGCAGCTTTGGAACGGAGGCAGGGAGGTTATACAATGAGCAGTTCTTC.

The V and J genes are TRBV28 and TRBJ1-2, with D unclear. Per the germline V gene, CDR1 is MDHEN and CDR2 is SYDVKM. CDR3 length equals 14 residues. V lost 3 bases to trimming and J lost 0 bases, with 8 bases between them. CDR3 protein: CASSLYGANYGYTF. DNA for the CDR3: TGTGCCAGCAGTTTGTACGGAGCTAACTATGGCTACACCTTC.

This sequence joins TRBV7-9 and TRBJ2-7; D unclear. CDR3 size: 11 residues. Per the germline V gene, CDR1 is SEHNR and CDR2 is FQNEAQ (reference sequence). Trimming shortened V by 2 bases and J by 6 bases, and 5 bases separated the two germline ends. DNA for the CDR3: TGTGCCAGCAGCTTAATCGGCGAGCAGTACTTC. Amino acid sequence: CASSLIGEQYF.

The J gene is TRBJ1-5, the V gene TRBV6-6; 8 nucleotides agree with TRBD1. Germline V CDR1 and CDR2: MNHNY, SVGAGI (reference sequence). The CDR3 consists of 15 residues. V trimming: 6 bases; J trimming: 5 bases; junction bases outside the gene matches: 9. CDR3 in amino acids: CASRSRNRGDQPQHF. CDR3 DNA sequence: TGTGCCAGCAGGTCCAGAAACAGGGGGGATCAGCCCCAGCATTTT.